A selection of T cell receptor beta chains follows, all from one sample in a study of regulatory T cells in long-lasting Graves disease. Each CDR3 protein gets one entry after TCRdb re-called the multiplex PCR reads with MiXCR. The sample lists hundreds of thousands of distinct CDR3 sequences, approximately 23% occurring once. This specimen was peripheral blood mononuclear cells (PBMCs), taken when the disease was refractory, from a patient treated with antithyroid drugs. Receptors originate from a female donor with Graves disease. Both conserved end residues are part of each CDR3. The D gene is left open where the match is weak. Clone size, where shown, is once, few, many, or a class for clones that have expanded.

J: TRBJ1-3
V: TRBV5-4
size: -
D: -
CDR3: CASRTDSNSGNTIYF
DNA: TGTGCCAGCAGGACGGACAGCAACTCTGGAAACACCATATATTTT

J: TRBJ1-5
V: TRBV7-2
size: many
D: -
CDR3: CASSLVGQGHQPQHF
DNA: TGTGCCAGCAGCTTAGTAGGGCAGGGCCATCAGCCCCAGCATTTT

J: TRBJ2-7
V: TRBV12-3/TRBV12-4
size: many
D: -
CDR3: CASSPRSGYEQYF
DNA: TGTGCCAGCAGTCCTAGATCGGGTTACGAGCAGTACTTC

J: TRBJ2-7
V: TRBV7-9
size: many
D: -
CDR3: CASNDRRGLTLCAYEQYF
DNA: TGTGCCAGCAACGACCGCCGGGGCCTTACTTTGTGTGCCTACGAGCAGTACTTC

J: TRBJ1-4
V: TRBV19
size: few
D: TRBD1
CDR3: CASVAGTAQQKLFF
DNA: TGTGCCAGCGTTGCCGGGACAGCGCAGCAAAAACTGTTTTTT

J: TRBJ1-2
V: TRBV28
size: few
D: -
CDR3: CASSLLTDGYTF
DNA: TGTGCCAGCAGTTTGTTGACAGATGGCTACACCTTC

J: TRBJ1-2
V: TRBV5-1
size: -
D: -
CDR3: CASSLGEGMGNYGYTF
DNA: TGCGCCAGCAGCTTGGGTGAAGGGATGGGTAACTATGGCTACACCTTC

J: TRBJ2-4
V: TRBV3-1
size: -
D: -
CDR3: CASSQRKVAKNIQYF
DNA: TGTGCCAGCAGCCAGAGAAAAGTAGCCAAAAACATTCAGTACTTC

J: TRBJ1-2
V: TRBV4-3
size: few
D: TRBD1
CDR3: CASSQDFTGVDGYTF
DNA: TGCGCCAGCAGCCAAGATTTCACAGGGGTAGATGGCTACACCTTC

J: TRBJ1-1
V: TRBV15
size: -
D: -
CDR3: CATSSGRGVTEAFF
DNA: TGTGCCACCAGCAGTGGTCGGGGGGTCACTGAAGCTTTCTTT